Presented here are 29 T cell receptor beta chains from one specimen sequenced in a study of T cell responses to AZD1222 COVID-19 vaccine. This table comes from immunoSEQ multiplex PCR, and its TCRdb copy is limited to in-frame clones, with some not included. The sample holds 100,000 or so clones, around 87% seen once. The input for sequencing was peripheral blood, taken on day 0 of MenACWY control vaccination. These receptors originate from an adult in good health.

The chain uses TRBV9 and TRBJ2-1, with 8 nucleotides matching TRBD2. Per germline, CDR1 SGDLS and CDR2 YYNGEE. The CDR3 is made up of 16 amino acids. The ends lost 1 base at V and 0 bases at J; junction bases unmatched: 3. The CDR3 region has the DNA TGTGCCAGCAGCGTAACGGGGGGGAGCTCCTACAATGAGCAGTTCTTC. The encoded protein is CASSVTGGSSYNEQFF.

This clone was detected only a few times. The CDR3 DNA reads TGTGCCAGCAGCGTGGGACAGAACACTGAAGCTTTCTTT. As protein: CASSVGQNTEAFF. The chain carries TRBV7-9 and TRBJ1-1, with D tentatively TRBD1 (6 bases). CDR3 length: 13 residues. Trimming cost V 5 bases and J 1 base, with 8 bases left between them. Germline-derived CDR1 and CDR2 are SEHNR and FQNEAQ (reference sequence).

The V and J genes are TRBV7-9 and TRBJ1-1; D is possibly TRBD1 (6 bases). The CDR3 consists of 12 residues. CDR1 and CDR2 (germline): SEHNR, FQNEAQ (reference sequence). Deletions cut 5 bases from V and 8 bases from J, with 12 bases between. The CDR3 is CASSRDTLEAFF. CDR3 nucleotide sequence: TGTGCCAGCAGCCGGGACACTCTAGAAGCTTTCTTT. The entire variable domain, with the rest obtained from reference TRBV7-9 and TRBJ1-1, is as follows: DTGVSQNPRHKITKRGQNVTFRCDPISEHNRLYWYRQTLGQGPEFLTYFQNEAQLEKSRLLSDRFSAERPKGSFSTLEIQRTEQGDSAMYLCASSRDTLEAFFGQGTRLTVV.

The chain has TRBV28 and TRBJ2-4; D is undetermined. Germline V gives CDR1 MDHEN, CDR2 SYDVKM. V was shortened by 5 bases and J by 0 bases, with 14 bases between the two germline ends. The CDR3 spans 16 residues. The CDR3 spells CASSARLLLAKNIQYF. The CDR3 DNA follows: TGTGCCAGCAGTGCGCGACTTCTCCTAGCCAAAAACATTCAGTACTTC.

V gene TRBV3-1 (or the pseudogene TRBV3-2) combines with J gene TRBJ1-2; D is ambiguous. The germline gives CDR1 LGHDT, CDR2 YNNKEL (reference sequence). The CDR3 has 13 residues. V lost 5 bases and J 3 bases, leaving 10 bases between the germline ends. The CDR3 loop reads CASSKSEHYGYTF. DNA of the CDR3: TGTGCCAGCAGCAAGAGTGAGCACTATGGCTACACCTTC.

In its sample, this clone was seen once. V is TRBV9 and J is TRBJ1-1; 7 bases fit TRBD1. Trimming took 6 bases from V and 5 from J; bases not matched to a gene: 10. Germline V gene data show CDR1 as SGDLS and CDR2 as YYNGEE. There are 14 residues in the CDR3. The CDR3, as DNA: TGTGCCAGCAAAAGGAGGGGGCCATGGACTGAAGCTTTCTTT. It specifies CASKRRGPWTEAFF. The whole variable domain, filled in from reference TRBV9 and TRBJ1-1, reads DSGVTQTPKHLITATGQRVTLRCSPRSGDLSVYWYQQSLDQGLQFLIQYYNGEERAKGNILERFSAQQFPDLHSELNLSSLELGDSALYFCASKRRGPWTEAFFGQGTRLTVV.

As regards this clone: Within the sample, other DNA sequences also encode this same CDR3. V gene TRBV6-1 combines with J gene TRBJ1-1; D is uncertain. This CDR3 spans 15 amino acids. Germline V lookup: CDR1 MNHNS, CDR2 SASEGT. Trimming removed 0 bases from V and 2 bases from J, with 10 bases in between. The CDR3 here is CASSEAGNPNTEAFF. The CDR3 DNA sequence: TGTGCCAGCAGTGAAGCCGGGAATCCTAACACTGAAGCTTTCTTT.

The V call is TRBV6-2 or TRBV6-3, the J call TRBJ2-3, with 8 bases identical to TRBD2. V lost 5 bases and J lost 2; bases outside the gene matches: 6. The CDR3 loop spans 15 amino acids. From germline, CDR1 is MNHEY and CDR2 SVGEGT. The CDR3 coding sequence is TGTGCCAGCAGTCTCGGGGGGGTTATCACAGATACGCAGTATTTT. Amino acids: CASSLGGVITDTQYF.

The V gene is TRBV28, the J gene TRBJ1-2, with 7 bases identical to TRBD1. CDR3 length: 14 residues. V was clipped by 6 bases and J by 3 bases; unmatched bases: 7. CDR1 is MDHEN, CDR2 SYDVKM, per germline. CDR3 DNA sequence: TGTGCCAGCAGGGCCACAGGGGTTGACTATGGCTACACCTTC. Protein sequence: CASRATGVDYGYTF.

The DNA for the CDR3 is TGTGCCAGCAGCCGAACGACAGGGCAGCAAGAGACCCAGTACTTC. This translates into CASSRTTGQQETQYF. J is TRBJ2-5 and V is TRBV3-1 (or the pseudogene TRBV3-2); 7 bases line up with TRBD1. CDR3 length: 15 amino acids. V was pared by 4 bases and J by 2 bases, with 7 bases of the junction left unmatched. Germline lookup yields CDR1 LGHDT and CDR2 YNNKEL (reference sequence).

The rearrangement joins TRBV6-2 or TRBV6-3 to TRBJ2-1; the match to TRBD1 covers 12 bases. Germline assignment: CDR1 MNHEY and CDR2 SVGEGT. This CDR3 has 16 residues. V lost 2 bases, J lost 8 bases, and 7 bases stayed unmatched. CDR3 DNA: TGTGCCAGCAGTTACGACCCGGGACAGGGGGCTGATGAGCAGTTCTTC. Its protein product is CASSYDPGQGADEQFF.

The chain recombines TRBV7-2 with TRBJ1-5; no clear D gene. The CDR3 loop spans 12 amino acids. V was cut by 6 bases and J by 6 bases, with 9 bases left in between. The germline CDR1 and CDR2 sequences are SGHTA and FQGNSA. The CDR3 spells CASRRFGQPQHF. The DNA of the CDR3 is TGTGCCAGCAGACGTTTCGGTCAGCCCCAGCATTTT.

The gene calls are TRBV9 and TRBJ2-2; 7 bases map to TRBD1. CDR3 size: 15 residues. V trimming: 4 bases; J trimming: 5 bases; junction bases outside the gene matches: 8. Germline V gene sequence: CDR1 SGDLS, CDR2 YYNGEE. This CDR3 is CASSLDRVQTGELFF. CDR3 DNA sequence: TGTGCCAGCAGCCTTGACAGGGTTCAGACCGGGGAGCTGTTTTTT.

The chain is built from TRBV3-1 (or the pseudogene TRBV3-2) and TRBJ1-3; the match to TRBD1 covers 7 bases. There are 18 residues in the CDR3. Germline V gene lookup returns CDR1 LGHDT and CDR2 YNNKEL (reference sequence). The ends lost 0 bases at V and 2 bases at J; junction bases unmatched: 10. This chain's CDR3 is CASSQERDSIGTGNTIYF. The CDR3 DNA follows: TGTGCCAGCAGCCAAGAACGGGACAGTATCGGCACTGGAAACACCATATATTTT.

This clone appeared once. The CDR3 bases are TGTGCCAGCTCACCACCGATGGCACAAGAGACCCAGTACTTC. This codes for CASSPPMAQETQYF. This chain uses TRBV18 with TRBJ2-5; no firm D call. This CDR3 is 14 amino acids long. With 0 bases removed from V and 2 bases from J, the gap between germline ends came to 7 bases. Germline V lookup: CDR1 KGHSH, CDR2 LQKENI.

The chain couples TRBV21-1 to TRBJ2-1; TRBD2, the D gene given by the table, was not confirmed from the DNA. TRBV21-1 has pseudogene status. This CDR3 is built from 15 residues. The CDR3 loop is CASSKRRGYYNEQFF. The CDR3 DNA reads as TGTGCCAGCAGCAAGCGGCGGGGCTACTACAATGAGCAGTTCTTC.

The CDR3 is CASSLINQPQHF. CDR3 DNA: TGCGCCAGCAGCTTAATTAATCAGCCCCAGCATTTT. V gene TRBV5-1 combines with J gene TRBJ1-5, with D uncertain. There are 12 residues in the CDR3. V was clipped by 2 bases and J by 4 bases, with 4 bases between them. CDR1 and CDR2 from the germline V gene are SGHRS and YFSETQ. The complete variable domain, with remaining parts taken from reference TRBV5-1 and TRBJ1-5, reads KAGVTQTPRYLIKTRGQQVTLSCSPISGHRSVSWYQQTPGQGLQFLFEYFSETQRNKGNFPGRFSGRQFSNSRSEMNVSTLELGDSALYLCASSLINQPQHFGDGTRLSIL.

The rearrangement uses TRBV10-3 and TRBJ1-1; 7 positions match TRBD1. Germline V gene data show CDR1 as ENHRY and CDR2 as SYGVKD. The CDR3 is made up of 13 amino acids. V shed 9 bases, J shed 2 bases, and the junction held 6 bases outside the gene matches. The CDR3 spells CAMSQGGNTEAFF. The CDR3 DNA is TGTGCCATGTCCCAGGGGGGAAACACTGAAGCTTTCTTT.

The chain has TRBV6-1 and TRBJ2-1; D is perhaps TRBD1 (6 bases). In germline, CDR1 is MNHNS, CDR2 SASEGT. The V end was cut by 0 bases, the J end by 9 bases, with 12 bases between. The CDR3 totals 14 residues. This CDR3 reads CASSEAQGSSEQFF. The CDR3 DNA sequence: TGTGCCAGCAGTGAAGCACAGGGCTCGAGTGAGCAGTTCTTC.

The gene calls are TRBV10-1 and TRBJ1-2; D possibly corresponds to TRBD1 (6 bases). The CDR3 sequence is 14 residues long. The germline V gene encodes CDR1 WNHNN and CDR2 SYGVQD (reference sequence). Trimming shortened V by 0 bases and J by 8 bases, and 13 bases separated the two germline ends. The CDR3 sequence is CASSESGDTRGYTF. The CDR3 DNA follows: TGCGCCAGCAGTGAGTCGGGGGACACCAGGGGCTACACCTTC.

The chain employs TRBV30 and TRBJ1-2; 10 nucleotides match TRBD1. The CDR3 is 14 residues long. Per germline, CDR1 GTSNPN and CDR2 SVGIG (reference sequence). V lost 1 base to trimming and J lost 6 bases; unmatched junction nucleotides: 5. The CDR3 bases are TGTGCCTGGAGTGGGGGACAGGGGAGCCATGGCTACACCTTC. Amino acids: CAWSGGQGSHGYTF. Complete variable domain (other parts from reference TRBV30 and TRBJ1-2): SQTIHQWPATLVQPVGSPLSLECTVEGTSNPNLYWYRQAAGRGLQLLFYSVGIGQISSEVPQNLSASRPQDRQFILSSKKLLLSDSGFYLCAWSGGQGSHGYTFGSGTRLTVV.

In regard to this clone: The same CDR3 arises from other DNA sequences in this sample as well. This chain uses TRBV5-4 with TRBJ2-5, with a tentative D call TRBD1 (6 bases). Trimming removed 2 bases at V and 3 bases at J, with 8 bases between. CDR1 is SGHNT, CDR2 YYREEE, per germline (reference sequence). CDR3 length equals 13 residues. The CDR3 region is CASSLSGEETQYF. CDR3 DNA sequence: TGTGCCAGCAGCTTATCAGGGGAAGAGACCCAGTACTTC.

The chain combines TRBV5-4 with TRBJ2-7, with 7 bases fitting TRBD1. There are 15 residues in the CDR3. CDR1 and CDR2 from the germline V gene are SGHNT and YYREEE (reference sequence). Trimming at V came to 4 bases and at J to 0 bases, leaving 7 bases not matched to a gene. The CDR3 DNA sequence: TGTGCCAGCAGCCCGCAGGGGGTTAGCTCCTACGAGCAGTACTTC. Translation gives CASSPQGVSSYEQYF.

The chain links TRBV5-6 to TRBJ2-3, with D possibly called TRBD1 or TRBD2 (5 bases each). CDR3 size: 14 residues. Trimming left V 2 bases short and J 2 bases short, with 9 bases between. Germline lookup yields CDR1 SGHDT and CDR2 YYEEEE. CDR3 DNA sequence: TGTGCCAGCAGCTTTCCCGGGGCCACAGATACGCAGTATTTT. Protein: CASSFPGATDTQYF.

The rearrangement joins TRBV18 to TRBJ2-1; D is undetermined. Germline-derived CDR1 and CDR2 are KGHSH and LQKENI. V lost 3 bases and J lost 0, with 9 bases in between. The CDR3 totals 15 residues. The CDR3 nucleotides are TGTGCCAGCTCACCCCAGGCTAGCTCCTACAATGAGCAGTTCTTC. Translating it yields CASSPQASSYNEQFF. The full variable domain, rest sourced from reference TRBV18 and TRBJ2-1, is NAGVMQNPRHLVRRRGQEARLRCSPMKGHSHVYWYRQLPEEGLKFMVYLQKENIIDESGMPKERFSAEFPKEGPSILRIQQVVRGDSAAYFCASSPQASSYNEQFFGPGTRLTVL.

This rearrangement joins TRBV12-3 or TRBV12-4 to TRBJ2-7; no firm D call. Deletions cut 1 base from V and 2 bases from J, with 6 bases between. The CDR3 extends over 13 amino acids. The CDR3 here is CASSLGETYEQYF. The CDR3 bases are TGTGCCAGCAGTTTAGGGGAAACCTACGAGCAGTACTTC.

The V and J genes are TRBV19 and TRBJ2-1; D not certain. The CDR3 is made up of 16 amino acids. Trimming left V 3 bases short and J 3 bases short, with 15 bases between. The germline gives CDR1 LNHDA, CDR2 SQIVND (reference sequence). The DNA for the CDR3 is TGTGCCAGTAGTATCAGTCGATCTGCAATCTACAATGAGCAGTTCTTC. Translating it yields CASSISRSAIYNEQFF.

This chain links TRBV11-2 with TRBJ2-1, with 8 bases that match TRBD2. Germline V CDR1 and CDR2: SGHAT, FQNNGV. J lost 4 bases, V lost 6 bases, and 8 bases had no gene match. There are 15 residues in the CDR3. CDR3 amino acids: CASRNLRGAYNEQFF. The DNA for the CDR3 is TGTGCCAGCAGGAATCTGCGGGGGGCATACAATGAGCAGTTCTTC.

The rearrangement links TRBV2 to TRBJ1-3; 7 bases map to TRBD1. Germline loops: CDR1 SNHLY, CDR2 FYNNEI. V lost 4 bases and J lost 4; bases outside the gene matches: 4. This CDR3 has 14 amino acids. This chain's CDR3 is CASSVQGRGNTIYF. CDR3 bases: TGTGCCAGCAGTGTACAGGGGAGAGGAAACACCATATATTTT.